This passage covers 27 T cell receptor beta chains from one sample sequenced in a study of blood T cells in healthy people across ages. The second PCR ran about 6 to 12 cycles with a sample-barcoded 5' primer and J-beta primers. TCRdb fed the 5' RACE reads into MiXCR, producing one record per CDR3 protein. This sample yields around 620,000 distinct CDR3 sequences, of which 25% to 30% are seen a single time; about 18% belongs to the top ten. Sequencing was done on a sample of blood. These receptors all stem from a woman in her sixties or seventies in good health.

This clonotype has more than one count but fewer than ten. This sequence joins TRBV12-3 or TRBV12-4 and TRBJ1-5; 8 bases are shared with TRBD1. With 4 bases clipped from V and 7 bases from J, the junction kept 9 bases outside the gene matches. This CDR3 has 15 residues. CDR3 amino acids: CASSSPTGAGQPQHF. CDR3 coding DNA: TGTGCCAGCAGTTCTCCGACAGGGGCGGGACAGCCCCAGCATTTT.

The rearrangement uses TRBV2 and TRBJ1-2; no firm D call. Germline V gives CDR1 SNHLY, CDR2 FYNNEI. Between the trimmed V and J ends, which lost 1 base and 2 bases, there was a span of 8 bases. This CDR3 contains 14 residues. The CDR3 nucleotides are TGTGCCAGCAGTGAAGGACTCCGGAACTATGGCTACACCTTC. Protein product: CASSEGLRNYGYTF.

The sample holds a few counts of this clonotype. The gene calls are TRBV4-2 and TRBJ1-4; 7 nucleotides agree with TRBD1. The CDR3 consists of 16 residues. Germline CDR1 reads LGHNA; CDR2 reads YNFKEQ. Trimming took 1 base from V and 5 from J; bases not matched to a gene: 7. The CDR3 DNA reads TGTGCCAGCAGCCAAGCGACGACAGGGAACAATGAAAAACTGTTTTTT. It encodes CASSQATTGNNEKLFF.

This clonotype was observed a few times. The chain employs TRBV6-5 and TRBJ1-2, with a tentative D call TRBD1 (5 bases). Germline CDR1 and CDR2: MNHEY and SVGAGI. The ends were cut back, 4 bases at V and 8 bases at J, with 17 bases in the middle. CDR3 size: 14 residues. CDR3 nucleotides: TGTGCCAGCAGTTCGCACCGGGACCGGAGGGGCTACACCTTC. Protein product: CASSSHRDRRGYTF.

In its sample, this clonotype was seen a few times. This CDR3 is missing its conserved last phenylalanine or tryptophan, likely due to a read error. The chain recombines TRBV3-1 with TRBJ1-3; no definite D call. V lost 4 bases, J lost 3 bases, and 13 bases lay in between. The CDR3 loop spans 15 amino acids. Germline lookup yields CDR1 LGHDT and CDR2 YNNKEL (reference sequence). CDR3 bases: TGTGCCAGCAGCCTCCGGACCGGGGTTGGAAACACCATATATCTT. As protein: CASSLRTGVGNTIYL.

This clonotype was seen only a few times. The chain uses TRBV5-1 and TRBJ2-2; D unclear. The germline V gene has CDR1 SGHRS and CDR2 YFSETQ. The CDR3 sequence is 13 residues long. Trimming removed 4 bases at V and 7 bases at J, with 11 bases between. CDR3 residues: CASSPTIVGELFF. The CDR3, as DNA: TGCGCCAGCAGCCCCACCATCGTCGGGGAGCTGTTTTTT. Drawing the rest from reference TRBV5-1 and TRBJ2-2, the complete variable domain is KAGVTQTPRYLIKTRGQQVTLSCSPISGHRSVSWYQQTPGQGLQFLFEYFSETQRNKGNFPGRFSGRQFSNSRSEMNVSTLELGDSALYLCASSPTIVGELFFGEGSRLTVL.

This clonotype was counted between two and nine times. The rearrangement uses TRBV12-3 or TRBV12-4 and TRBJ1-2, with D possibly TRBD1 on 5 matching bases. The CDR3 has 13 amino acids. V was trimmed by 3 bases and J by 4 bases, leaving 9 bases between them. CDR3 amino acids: CASSFSGLYGYTF. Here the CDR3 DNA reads TGTGCCAGCAGTTTCTCAGGGCTCTATGGCTACACCTTC.

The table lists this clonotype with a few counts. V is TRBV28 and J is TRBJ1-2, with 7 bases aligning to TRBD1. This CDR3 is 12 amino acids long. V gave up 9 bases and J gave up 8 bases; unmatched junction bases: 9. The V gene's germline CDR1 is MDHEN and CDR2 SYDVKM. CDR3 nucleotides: TGTGCCAGTAATACAGGGGTAGGGGGCTACACCTTC. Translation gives CASNTGVGGYTF.

The CDR3 protein is CASSRQGLNEETQYF. The DNA for the CDR3 is TGCGCCAGCAGCCGCCAGGGACTAAACGAAGAGACCCAGTACTTC. The chain recombines TRBV5-1 with TRBJ2-5, with 7 nucleotides matching TRBD2. There are 15 residues in the CDR3. J gave up 3 bases and V 4 bases, and 9 bases lay outside the gene matches. Germline V CDR1 and CDR2: SGHRS, YFSETQ.

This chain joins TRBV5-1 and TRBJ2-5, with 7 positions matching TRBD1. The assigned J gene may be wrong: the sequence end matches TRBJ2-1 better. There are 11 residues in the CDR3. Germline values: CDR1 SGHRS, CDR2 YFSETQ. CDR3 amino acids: CASLDRDEQFF. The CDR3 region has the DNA TGCGCCAGCCTAGACAGGGATGAGCAGTTCTTC.

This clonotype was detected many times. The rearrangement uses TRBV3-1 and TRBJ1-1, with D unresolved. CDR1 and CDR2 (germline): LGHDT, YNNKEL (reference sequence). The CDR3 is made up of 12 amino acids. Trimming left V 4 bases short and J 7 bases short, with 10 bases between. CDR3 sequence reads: CASSRPGNEAFF. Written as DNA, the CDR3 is TGTGCCAGCAGCCGCCCCGGAAATGAAGCTTTCTTT.

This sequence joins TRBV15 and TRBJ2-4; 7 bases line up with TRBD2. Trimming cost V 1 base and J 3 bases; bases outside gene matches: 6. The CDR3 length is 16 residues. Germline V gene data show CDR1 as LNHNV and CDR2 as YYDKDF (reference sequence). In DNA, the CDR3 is TGTGCCACCAGCAGAGGAACTAGCGCGGACAAAAACATTCAGTACTTC. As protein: CATSRGTSADKNIQYF.

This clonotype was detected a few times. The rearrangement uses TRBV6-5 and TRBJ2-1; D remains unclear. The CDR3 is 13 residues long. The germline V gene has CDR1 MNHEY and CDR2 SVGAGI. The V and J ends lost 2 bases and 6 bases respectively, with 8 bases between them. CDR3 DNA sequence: TGTGCCAGCAGTTACGGCCCGGGCAATGAGCAGTTCTTC. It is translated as CASSYGPGNEQFF.

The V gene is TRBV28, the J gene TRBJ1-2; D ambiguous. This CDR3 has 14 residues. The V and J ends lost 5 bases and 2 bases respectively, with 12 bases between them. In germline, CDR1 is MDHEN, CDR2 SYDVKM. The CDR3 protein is CASSPTGENYGYTF. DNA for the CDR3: TGTGCCAGCAGTCCCACCGGGGAGAACTATGGCTACACCTTC.

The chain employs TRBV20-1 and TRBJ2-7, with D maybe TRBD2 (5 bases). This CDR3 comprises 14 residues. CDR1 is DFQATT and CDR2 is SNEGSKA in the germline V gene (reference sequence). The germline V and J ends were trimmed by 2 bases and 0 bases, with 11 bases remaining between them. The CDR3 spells CSARTQRSSYEQYF. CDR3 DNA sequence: TGCAGTGCTAGAACCCAGCGGAGCTCCTACGAGCAGTACTTC.

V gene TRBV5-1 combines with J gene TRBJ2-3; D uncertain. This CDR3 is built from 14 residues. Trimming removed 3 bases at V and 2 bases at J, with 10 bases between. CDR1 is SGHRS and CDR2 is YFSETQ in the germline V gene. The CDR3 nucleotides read TGCGCCAGCAGCTACCAGAGTCACACAGATACGCAGTATTTT. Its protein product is CASSYQSHTDTQYF.

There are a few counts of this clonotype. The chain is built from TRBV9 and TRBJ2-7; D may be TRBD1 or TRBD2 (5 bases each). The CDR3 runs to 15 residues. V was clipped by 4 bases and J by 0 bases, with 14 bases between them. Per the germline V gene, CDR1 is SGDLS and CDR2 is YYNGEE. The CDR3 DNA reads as TGTGCCAGCAGCCCCGGTCCTGGGGGCTCCTACGAGCAGTACTTC. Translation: CASSPGPGGSYEQYF.

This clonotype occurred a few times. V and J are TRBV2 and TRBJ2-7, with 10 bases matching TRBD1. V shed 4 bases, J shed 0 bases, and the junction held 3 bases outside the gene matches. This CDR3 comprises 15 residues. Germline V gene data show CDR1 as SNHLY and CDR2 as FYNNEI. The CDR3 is CASSGQGAISYEQYF. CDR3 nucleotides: TGTGCCAGCAGTGGACAGGGGGCAATCTCCTACGAGCAGTACTTC.

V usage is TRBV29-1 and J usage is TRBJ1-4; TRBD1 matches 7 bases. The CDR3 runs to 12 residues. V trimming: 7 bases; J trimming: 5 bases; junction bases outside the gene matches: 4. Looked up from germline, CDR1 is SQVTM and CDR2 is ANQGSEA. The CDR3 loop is CSAGTANEKLFF. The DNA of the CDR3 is TGCAGCGCCGGGACAGCCAATGAAAAACTGTTTTTT.

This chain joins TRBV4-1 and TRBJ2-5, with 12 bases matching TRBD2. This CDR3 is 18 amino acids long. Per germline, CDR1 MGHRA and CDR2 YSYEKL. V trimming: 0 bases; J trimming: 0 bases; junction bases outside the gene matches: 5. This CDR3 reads CASSQDPRLAGDQETQYF. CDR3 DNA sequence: TGCGCCAGCAGCCAAGACCCGCGACTAGCGGGAGACCAAGAGACCCAGTACTTC.

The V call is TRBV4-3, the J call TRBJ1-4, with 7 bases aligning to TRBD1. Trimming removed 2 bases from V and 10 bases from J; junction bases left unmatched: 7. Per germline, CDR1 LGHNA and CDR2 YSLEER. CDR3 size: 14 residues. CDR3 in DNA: TGCGCCAGCAGCCAAACAGGGGTTCGTGGAAAACTGTTTTTT. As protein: CASSQTGVRGKLFF.

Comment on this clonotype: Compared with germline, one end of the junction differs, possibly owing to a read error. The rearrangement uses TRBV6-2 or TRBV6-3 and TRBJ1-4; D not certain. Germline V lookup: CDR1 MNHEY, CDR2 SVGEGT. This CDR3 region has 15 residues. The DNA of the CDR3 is TGTGCCGGCAGCCCTCCAGGACTCCGAAATGAAAAACTGTTTTTT. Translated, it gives CAGSPPGLRNEKLFF.

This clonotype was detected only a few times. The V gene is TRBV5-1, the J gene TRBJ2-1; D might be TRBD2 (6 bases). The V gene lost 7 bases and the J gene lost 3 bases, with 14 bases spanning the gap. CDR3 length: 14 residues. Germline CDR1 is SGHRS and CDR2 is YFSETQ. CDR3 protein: CASRESGSYNEQFF. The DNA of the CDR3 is TGCGCCAGCCGGGAGAGCGGCAGCTACAATGAGCAGTTCTTC.

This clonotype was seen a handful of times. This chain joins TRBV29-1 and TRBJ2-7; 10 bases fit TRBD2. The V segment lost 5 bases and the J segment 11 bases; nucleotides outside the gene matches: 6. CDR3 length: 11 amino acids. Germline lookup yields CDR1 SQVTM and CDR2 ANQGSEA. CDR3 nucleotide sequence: TGCAGCGTTCGGACTAGCGGAGTAGAGTACTTC. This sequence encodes CSVRTSGVEYF.

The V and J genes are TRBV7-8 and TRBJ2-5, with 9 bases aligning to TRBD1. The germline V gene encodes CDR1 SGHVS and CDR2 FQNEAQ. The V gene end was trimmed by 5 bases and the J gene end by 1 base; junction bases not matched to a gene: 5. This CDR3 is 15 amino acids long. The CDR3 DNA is TGTGCCAGCAGCAAACAGGGGGCCCTCCAAGAGACCCAGTACTTC. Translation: CASSKQGALQETQYF.

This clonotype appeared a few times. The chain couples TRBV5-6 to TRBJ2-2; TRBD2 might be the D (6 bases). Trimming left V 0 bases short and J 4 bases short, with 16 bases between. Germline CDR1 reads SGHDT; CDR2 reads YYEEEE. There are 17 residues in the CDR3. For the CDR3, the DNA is TGTGCCAGCAGCTTGGATTGGCGGGATTCGGTCACCGGGGAGCTGTTTTTT. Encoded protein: CASSLDWRDSVTGELFF.

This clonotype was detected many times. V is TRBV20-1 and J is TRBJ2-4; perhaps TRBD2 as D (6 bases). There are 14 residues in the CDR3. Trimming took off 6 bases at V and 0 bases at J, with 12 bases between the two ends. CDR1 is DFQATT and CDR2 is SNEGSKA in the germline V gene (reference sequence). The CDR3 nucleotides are TGCAGTGCCCTCCCGGGACTAGCCAAAAACATTCAGTACTTC. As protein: CSALPGLAKNIQYF.